This T cell receptor (beta chain) came from a study of cytomegalovirus exposure and HLA in healthy donors. Broader study findings: The authors listed approximately 150 TCR beta chains as cytomegalovirus-associated. Among donors in an Asian-associated ancestry cluster, a later analysis reportedly found fewer N-insertions than the roughly 650-donor mean.

Points on this clone: The antigen is unknown.

The germline V and J ends were trimmed by 4 bases and 11 bases, with 14 bases remaining between them. Germline values: CDR1 LNHDA, CDR2 SQIVND (reference sequence). The CDR3 totals 12 residues. Use of 60 Vbeta and 13 Jbeta primers characterized the PCR. Method: immunoSEQ multiplex PCR; TCRdb's copy keeps in-frame clones and lacks some. The sample carries approximately 130,000 clones, 75% to 90% recorded once. V is TRBV19 and J is TRBJ1-1; weak D call: TRBD1 (5 bases). Sequenced material: PBMCs. The clonotype originates from a woman in her thirties or forties in good health and CMV-seronegative. CDR3 region: CASSKQGIYAFF. CDR3 nucleotides: TGTGCCAGTAGTAAGCAGGGAATTTACGCTTTCTTT.